The entry that follows covers one TCR beta chain sequence. Its antigen is currently unknown. Triplicate sorts, 300,000 cells apiece, were made for each CD8+ T cell subset. Preparation of TRB cDNA libraries relied on 5' RACE carrying UMI labels. TCRdb reprocessed the 5' RACE reads, keeping one entry per CDR3 protein, no DNA. The ten most abundant clones cover about 1.5% of a sample with roughly 70,000 distinct CDR3 sequences. Germline V gene sequence: CDR1 MNHEY, CDR2 SMNVEV (reference sequence). CDR3 size: 13 residues. The data are from a study of CXCR3-negative and CXCR3-positive naive CD8 T cells. Study-wide results and limits: Similar TRBV-TRBJ usage was seen in naive cells (both CXCR3-negative and CXCR3-positive), but memory cells differed.

The sequence was obtained from a human donor in good health. Some clones in this sample may be carry-over from other donors' samples. Sequencing input: naive CXCR3- CD8+ T cells from blood. This sample's subset: CD45RO-CCR7+CD27+CD95- naive CD8+ T cells lacking CXCR3 (TNR3-). The chain carries TRBV27 and TRBJ2-7. CDR3 amino acids: CASSRQDSYEQYF.